This TCR beta chain was recovered during a study of vaccination effects on CD4 cells after COVID-19. Study-wide background: A density of more than 1.5 million PBMC per well was used; these cells were cultured with approximately 9.1 IU/ml IL-2 and about 10 ug/ml peptides.

Subsequent to 10 days of culture, CD4+ T cells were isolated. As their vaccination, participants received two doses of either BNT162b2 or mRNA-1273. The table came from immunoSEQ multiplex PCR; TCRdb's copy has only in-frame clones and leaves some out. The data show under 55,000 clones, 72% seen once. Comment on this clone: Its antigen remains unknown.

The sequence derives from a human donor who received a COVID-19 vaccine. The source material was CD4+ T cells from PBMCs cultured without peptide, sampled after COVID-19 vaccination.

In DNA form, the CDR3 reads TGTGCCACCTCCCCACGGGTATTCCAAGAGACCCAGTACTTC. Translation: CATSPRVFQETQYF. The chain carries TRBV6-5 and TRBJ2-5; D is ambiguous. The V gene lost 10 bases and the J gene lost 1 base, with 16 bases spanning the gap. The CDR3 is 14 residues long. CDR1 and CDR2 from the germline V gene are MNHEY and SVGAGI.